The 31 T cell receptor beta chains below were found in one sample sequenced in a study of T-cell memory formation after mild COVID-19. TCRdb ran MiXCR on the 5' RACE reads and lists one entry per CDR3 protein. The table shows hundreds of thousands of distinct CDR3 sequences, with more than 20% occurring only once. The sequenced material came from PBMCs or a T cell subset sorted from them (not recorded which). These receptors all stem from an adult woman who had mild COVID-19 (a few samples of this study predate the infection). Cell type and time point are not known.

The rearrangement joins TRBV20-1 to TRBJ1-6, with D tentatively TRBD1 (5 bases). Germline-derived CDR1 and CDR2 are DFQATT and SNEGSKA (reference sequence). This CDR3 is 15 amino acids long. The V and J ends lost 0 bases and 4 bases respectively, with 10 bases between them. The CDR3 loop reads CSAREGQGYNSPLHF. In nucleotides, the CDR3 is TGCAGTGCTAGAGAGGGTCAGGGATATAATTCACCCCTCCACTTT.

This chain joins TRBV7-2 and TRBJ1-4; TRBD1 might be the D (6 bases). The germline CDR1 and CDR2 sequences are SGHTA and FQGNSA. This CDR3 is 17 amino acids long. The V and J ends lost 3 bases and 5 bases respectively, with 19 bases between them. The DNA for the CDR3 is TGTGCCAGCAGCTTCGGGTTTTTGGTTCAGGGGAATGAAAAACTGTTTTTT. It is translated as CASSFGFLVQGNEKLFF.

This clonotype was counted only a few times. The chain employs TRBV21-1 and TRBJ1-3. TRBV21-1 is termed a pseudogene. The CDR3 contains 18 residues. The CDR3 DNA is TGTGCCAGCAGCAACGGGGATGGCAAAGGGCCCGGGGGAAACACCATATATTTT. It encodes CASSNGDGKGPGGNTIYF.

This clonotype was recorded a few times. As DNA, the CDR3 is TGTGCCTGGAGTGAGGGGGTGGCTGATTACAATGAGCAGTTCTTC. Translation gives CAWSEGVADYNEQFF. J is TRBJ2-1 and V is TRBV30; possibly TRBD1 for D (6 bases). Germline CDR1 GTSNPN, CDR2 SVGIG (reference sequence). The CDR3 extends over 15 amino acids. Trimming shortened V by 1 base and J by 4 bases, and 14 bases separated the two germline ends.

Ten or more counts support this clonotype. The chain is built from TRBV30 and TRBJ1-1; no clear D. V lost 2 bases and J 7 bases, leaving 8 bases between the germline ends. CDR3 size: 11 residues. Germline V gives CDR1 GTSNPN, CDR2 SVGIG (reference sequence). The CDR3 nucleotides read TGTGCCTGGAGTCATGGGATTGAAGCTTTCTTT. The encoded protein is CAWSHGIEAFF.

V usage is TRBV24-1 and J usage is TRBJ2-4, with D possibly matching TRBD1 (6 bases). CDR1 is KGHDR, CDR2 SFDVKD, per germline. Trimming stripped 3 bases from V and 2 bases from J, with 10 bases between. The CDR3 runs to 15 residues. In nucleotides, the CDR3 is TGTGCCACCAGTGATCCCACAGGGCCCAAAAACATTCAGTACTTC. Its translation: CATSDPTGPKNIQYF.

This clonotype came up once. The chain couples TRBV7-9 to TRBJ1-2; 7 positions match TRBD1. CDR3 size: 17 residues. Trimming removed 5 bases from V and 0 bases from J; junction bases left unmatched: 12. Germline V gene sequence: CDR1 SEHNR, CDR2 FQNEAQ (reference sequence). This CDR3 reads CASSPRDSIITNYGYTF. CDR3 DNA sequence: TGTGCCAGCAGCCCAAGGGACAGTATAATAACTAACTATGGCTACACCTTC.

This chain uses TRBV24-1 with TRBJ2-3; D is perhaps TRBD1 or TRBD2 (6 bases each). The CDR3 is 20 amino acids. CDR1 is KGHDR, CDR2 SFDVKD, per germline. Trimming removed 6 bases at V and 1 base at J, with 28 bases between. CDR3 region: CATSPSPKGGSPYRTDTQYF. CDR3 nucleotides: TGTGCCACCAGTCCCTCCCCCAAGGGGGGCAGTCCTTACCGCACAGATACGCAGTATTTT.

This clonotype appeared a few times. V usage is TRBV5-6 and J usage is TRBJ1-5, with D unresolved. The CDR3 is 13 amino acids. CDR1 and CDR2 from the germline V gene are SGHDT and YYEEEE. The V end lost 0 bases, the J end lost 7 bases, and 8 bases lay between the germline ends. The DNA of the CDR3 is TGTGCCAGCAGCTTGGGGGGTACCCAGCCCCAGCATTTT. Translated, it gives CASSLGGTQPQHF.

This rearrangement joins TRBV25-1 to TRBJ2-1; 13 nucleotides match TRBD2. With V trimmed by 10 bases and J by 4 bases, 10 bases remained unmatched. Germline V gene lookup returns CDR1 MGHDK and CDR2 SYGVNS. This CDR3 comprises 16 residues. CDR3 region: CAKRTSGGGRYNEQFF. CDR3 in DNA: TGTGCCAAAAGAACTAGCGGGGGGGGAAGGTACAATGAGCAGTTCTTC.

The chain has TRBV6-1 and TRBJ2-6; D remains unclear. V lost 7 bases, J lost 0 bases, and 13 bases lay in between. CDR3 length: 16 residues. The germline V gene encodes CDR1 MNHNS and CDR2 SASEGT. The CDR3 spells CASNPAFGSGANVLTF. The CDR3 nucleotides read TGTGCCAGCAACCCCGCGTTTGGCTCTGGGGCCAACGTCCTGACTTTC.

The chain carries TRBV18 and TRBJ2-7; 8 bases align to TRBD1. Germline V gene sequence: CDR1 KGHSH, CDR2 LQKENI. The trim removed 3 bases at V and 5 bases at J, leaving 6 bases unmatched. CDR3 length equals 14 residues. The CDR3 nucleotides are TGTGCCAGCTCACCCCGGGACAGGTCCCACGAGCAGTACTTC. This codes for CASSPRDRSHEQYF.

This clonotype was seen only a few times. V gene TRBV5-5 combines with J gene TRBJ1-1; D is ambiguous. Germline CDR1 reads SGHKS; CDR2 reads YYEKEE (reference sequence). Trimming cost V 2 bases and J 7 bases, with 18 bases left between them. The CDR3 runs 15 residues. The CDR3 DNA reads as TGTGCCAGCAGCTTTTCGTCGGGGTTTACCCTTGAAGCTTTCTTT. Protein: CASSFSSGFTLEAFF.

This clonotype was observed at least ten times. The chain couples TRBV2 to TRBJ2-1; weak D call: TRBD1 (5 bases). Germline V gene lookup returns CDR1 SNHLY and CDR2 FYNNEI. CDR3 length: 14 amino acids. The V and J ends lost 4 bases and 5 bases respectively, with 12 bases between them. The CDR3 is CASSAYVGHNEQFF. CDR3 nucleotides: TGTGCCAGCAGTGCGTACGTGGGGCACAATGAGCAGTTCTTC. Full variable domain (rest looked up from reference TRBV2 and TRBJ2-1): EPEVTQTPSHQVTQMGQEVILRCVPISNHLYFYWYRQILGQKVEFLVSFYNNEISEKSEIFDDQFSVERPDGSNFTLKIRSTKLEDSAMYFCASSAYVGHNEQFFGPGTRLTVL.

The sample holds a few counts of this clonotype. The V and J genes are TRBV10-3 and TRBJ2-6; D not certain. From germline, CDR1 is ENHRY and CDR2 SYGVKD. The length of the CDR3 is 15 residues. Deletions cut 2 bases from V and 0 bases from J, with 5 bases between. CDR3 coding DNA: TGTGCCATCAGTGAGCAAAACTCTGGGGCCAACGTCCTGACTTTC. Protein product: CAISEQNSGANVLTF.

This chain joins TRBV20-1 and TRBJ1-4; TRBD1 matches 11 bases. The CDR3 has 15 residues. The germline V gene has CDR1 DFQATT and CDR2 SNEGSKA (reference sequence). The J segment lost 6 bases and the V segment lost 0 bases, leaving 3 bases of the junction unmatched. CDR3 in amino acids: CSARDRDRGYEKLFF. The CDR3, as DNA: TGCAGTGCTAGAGACCGGGACAGGGGGTATGAAAAACTGTTTTTT.

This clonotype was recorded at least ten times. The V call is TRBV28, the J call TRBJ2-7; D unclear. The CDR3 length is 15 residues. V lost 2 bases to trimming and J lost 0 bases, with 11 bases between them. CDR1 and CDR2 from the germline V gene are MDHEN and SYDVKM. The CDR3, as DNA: TGTGCCAGCAGTTTAGTAGTCGGCGACTCCTACGAGCAGTACTTC. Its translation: CASSLVVGDSYEQYF.

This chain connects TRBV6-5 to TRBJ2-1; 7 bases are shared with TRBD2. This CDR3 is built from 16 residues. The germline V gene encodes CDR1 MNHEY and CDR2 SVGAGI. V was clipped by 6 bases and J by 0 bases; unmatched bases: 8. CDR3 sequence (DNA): TGTGCCAGCAGACTAGCGACTGCGAGCTCCTACAATGAGCAGTTCTTC. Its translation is CASRLATASSYNEQFF.

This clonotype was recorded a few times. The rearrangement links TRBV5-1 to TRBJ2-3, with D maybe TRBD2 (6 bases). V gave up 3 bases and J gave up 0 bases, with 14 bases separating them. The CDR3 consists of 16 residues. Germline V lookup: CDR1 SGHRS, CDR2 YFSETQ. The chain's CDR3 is CASSSAGKTSTDTQYF. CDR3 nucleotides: TGCGCCAGCAGCTCGGCGGGGAAGACTAGCACAGATACGCAGTATTTT.

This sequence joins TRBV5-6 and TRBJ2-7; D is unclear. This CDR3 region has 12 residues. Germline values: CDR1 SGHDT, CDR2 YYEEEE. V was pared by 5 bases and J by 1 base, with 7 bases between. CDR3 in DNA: TGTGCCAGCAGTTCTTTTTCCTACGAGCAGTACTTC. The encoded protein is CASSSFSYEQYF.

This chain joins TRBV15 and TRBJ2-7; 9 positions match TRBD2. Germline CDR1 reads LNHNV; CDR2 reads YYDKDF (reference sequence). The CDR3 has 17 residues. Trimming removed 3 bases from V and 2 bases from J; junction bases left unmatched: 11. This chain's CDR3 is CATSSPLYAGGPYEQYF. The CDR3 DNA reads TGTGCCACCAGCAGTCCCCTTTATGCGGGAGGGCCCTACGAGCAGTACTTC.

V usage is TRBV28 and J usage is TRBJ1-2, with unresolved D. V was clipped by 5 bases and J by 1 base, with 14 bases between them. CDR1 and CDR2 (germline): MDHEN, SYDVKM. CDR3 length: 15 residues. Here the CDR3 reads CASSPLDGINYGYTF. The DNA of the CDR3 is TGTGCCAGCAGTCCTCTGGACGGAATTAACTATGGCTACACCTTC.

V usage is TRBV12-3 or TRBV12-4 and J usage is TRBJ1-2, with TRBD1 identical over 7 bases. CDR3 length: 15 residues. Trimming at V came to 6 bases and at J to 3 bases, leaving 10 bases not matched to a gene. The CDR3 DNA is TGTGCCAGCAGCTCCCCACAGGGGCTGTACTATGGCTACACCTTC. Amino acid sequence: CASSSPQGLYYGYTF.

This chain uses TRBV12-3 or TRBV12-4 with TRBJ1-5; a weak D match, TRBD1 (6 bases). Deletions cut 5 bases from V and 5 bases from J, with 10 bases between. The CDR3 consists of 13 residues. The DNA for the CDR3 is TGTGCCAGCAGTCCGGACAGATATCAGCCCCAGCATTTT. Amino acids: CASSPDRYQPQHF.

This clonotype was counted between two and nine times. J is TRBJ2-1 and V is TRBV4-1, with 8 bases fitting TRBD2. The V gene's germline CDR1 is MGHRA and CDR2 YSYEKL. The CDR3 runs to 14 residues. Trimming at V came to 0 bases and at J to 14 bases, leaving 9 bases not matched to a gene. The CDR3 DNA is TGCGCCAGCAGCCAAGATCCAGGACTAGCTCCGGAGTTCTTC. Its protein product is CASSQDPGLAPEFF.

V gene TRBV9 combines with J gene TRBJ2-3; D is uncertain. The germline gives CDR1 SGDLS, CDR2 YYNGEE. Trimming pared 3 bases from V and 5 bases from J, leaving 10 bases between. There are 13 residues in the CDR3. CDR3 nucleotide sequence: TGTGCCAGCAGCGCCCCCCCTTTAGATACGCAGTATTTT. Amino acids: CASSAPPLDTQYF.

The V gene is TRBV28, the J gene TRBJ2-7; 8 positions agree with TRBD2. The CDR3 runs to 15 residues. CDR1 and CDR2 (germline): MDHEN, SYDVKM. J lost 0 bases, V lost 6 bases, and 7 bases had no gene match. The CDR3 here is CASRTLAGGSYEQYF. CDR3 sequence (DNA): TGTGCCAGCAGAACGCTAGCGGGTGGCTCCTACGAGCAGTACTTC.

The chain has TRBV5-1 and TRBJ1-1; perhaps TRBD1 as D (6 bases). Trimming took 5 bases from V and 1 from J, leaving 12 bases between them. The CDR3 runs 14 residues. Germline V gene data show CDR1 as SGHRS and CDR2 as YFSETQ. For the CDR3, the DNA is TGCGCCAGCAGGGCAGGGGACACGAACACTGAAGCTTTCTTT. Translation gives CASRAGDTNTEAFF.

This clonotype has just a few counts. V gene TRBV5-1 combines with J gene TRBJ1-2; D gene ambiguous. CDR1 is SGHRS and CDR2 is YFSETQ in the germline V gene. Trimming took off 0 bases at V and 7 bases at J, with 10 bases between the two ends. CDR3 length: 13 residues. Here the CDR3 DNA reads TGCGCCAGCAGCTTGGACTTGGCTTCTGGCTACACCTTC. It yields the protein CASSLDLASGYTF.

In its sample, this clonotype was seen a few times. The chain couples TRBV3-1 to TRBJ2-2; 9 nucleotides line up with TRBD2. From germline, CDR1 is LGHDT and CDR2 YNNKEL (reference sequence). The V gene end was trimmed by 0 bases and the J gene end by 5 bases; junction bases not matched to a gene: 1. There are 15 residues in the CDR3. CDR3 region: CASSQEGLATGELFF. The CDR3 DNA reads TGTGCCAGCAGCCAAGAGGGACTAGCTACCGGGGAGCTGTTTTTT.

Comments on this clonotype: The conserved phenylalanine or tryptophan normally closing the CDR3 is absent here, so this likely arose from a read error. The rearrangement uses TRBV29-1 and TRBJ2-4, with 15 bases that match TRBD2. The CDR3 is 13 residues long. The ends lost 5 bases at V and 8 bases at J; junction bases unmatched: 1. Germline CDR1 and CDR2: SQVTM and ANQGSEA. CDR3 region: CSVRTSGGDIQYL. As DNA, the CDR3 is TGCAGCGTTCGGACTAGCGGGGGGGACATTCAGTACCTC.